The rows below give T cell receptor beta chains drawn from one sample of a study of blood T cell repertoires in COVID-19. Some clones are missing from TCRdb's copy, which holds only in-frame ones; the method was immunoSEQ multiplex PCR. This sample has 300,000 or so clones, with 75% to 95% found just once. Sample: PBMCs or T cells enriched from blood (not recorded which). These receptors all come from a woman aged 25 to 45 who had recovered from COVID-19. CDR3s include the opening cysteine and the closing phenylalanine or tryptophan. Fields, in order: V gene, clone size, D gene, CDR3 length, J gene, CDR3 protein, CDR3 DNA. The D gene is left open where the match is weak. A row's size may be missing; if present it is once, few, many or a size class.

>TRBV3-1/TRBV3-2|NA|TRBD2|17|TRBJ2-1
CASSQRGGVAGYNEQFF
TGTGCCAGCAGCCAAAGGGGAGGAGTAGCGGGATACAATGAGCAGTTCTTC
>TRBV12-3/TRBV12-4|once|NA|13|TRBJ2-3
CASSLTTGDTQYF
TGTGCCAGCAGTTTGACTACTGGCGATACGCAGTATTTT
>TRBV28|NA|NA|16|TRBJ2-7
CASRSSGVTWGYEQYF
TGTGCCAGCAGATCATCAGGGGTCACTTGGGGCTACGAGCAGTACTTC
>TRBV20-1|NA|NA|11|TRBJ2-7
CSARTGHEQYF
TGCAGTGCTAGGACAGGACACGAGCAGTACTTC
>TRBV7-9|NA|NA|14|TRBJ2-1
CASSPRDHRNEQFF
TGTGCCAGCAGCCCCCGGGATCATCGGAATGAGCAGTTCTTC
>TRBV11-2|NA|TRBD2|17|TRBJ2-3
CASSSSGSGRGTDTQYF
TGTGCCAGCAGCTCCTCGGGTAGCGGGAGGGGGACAGATACGCAGTATTTT
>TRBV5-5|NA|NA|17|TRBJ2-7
CASSPTFKQGLAYEQYF
TGTGCCAGCAGTCCGACATTTAAACAAGGTTTGGCCTACGAGCAGTACTTC
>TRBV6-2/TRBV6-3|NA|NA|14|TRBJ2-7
CASSYPDSAYEQYF
TGTGCCAGCAGTTACCCGGACAGTGCCTACGAGCAGTACTTC
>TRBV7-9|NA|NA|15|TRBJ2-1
CASSSPGLSYNEQFF
TGTGCCAGCAGCTCCCCGGGACTTTCCTACAATGAGCAGTTCTTC
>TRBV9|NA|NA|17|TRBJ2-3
CASSPSNNRASTDTQYF
TGTGCCAGCAGCCCCAGTAACAACAGGGCTAGCACAGATACGCAGTATTTT
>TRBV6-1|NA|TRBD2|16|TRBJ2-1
CASSGTSGPLHNEQFF
TGTGCCAGCAGTGGAACTAGCGGCCCTCTACACAATGAGCAGTTCTTC
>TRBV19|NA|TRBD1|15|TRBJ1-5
CASSIGQGSYQPQHF
TGTGCCAGTAGTATCGGACAGGGTTCCTATCAGCCCCAGCATTTT
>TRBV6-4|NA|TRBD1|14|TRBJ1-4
CASSDRGHVEKLFF
TGTGCCAGCAGTGACAGGGGGCATGTGGAAAAACTGTTTTTT
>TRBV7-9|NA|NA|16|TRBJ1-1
CASSLVGLGPGTEAFF
TGTGCCAGCAGCTTAGTTGGTCTGGGGCCCGGCACTGAAGCTTTCTTT
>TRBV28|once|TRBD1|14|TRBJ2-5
CASSLGTGWETQYF
TGTGCCAGCAGTTTAGGGACAGGGTGGGAGACCCAGTACTTC
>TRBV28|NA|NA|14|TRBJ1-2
CASSSGAPDYGYTF
TGTGCCAGCAGTAGCGGGGCGCCTGACTATGGCTACACCTTC
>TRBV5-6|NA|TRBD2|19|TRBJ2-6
CASTQTSGKTRSGANVLTF
TGTGCCAGCACTCAGACTAGCGGGAAAACCCGGTCTGGGGCCAACGTCCTGACTTTC
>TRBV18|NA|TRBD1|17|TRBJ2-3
CASSPSTGQGRADTQYF
TGTGCCAGCTCACCATCGACGGGACAGGGGAGGGCAGATACGCAGTATTTT
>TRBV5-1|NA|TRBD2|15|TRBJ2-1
CASSFTSGISNEQFF
TGCGCCAGCAGCTTTACTAGCGGGATTAGCAATGAGCAGTTCTTC
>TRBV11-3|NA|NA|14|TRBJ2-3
CASSPRSSTDTQYF
TGTGCCAGCAGCCCGCGTAGCAGCACAGATACGCAGTATTTT
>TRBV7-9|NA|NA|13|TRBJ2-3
CASSPGSTDTQYF
TGTGCCAGCAGCCCCGGGAGCACAGATACGCAGTATTTT
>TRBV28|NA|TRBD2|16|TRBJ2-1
CASSSPGTSDLNEQFF
TGTGCCAGCAGTTCACCCGGGACTAGCGACCTCAATGAGCAGTTCTTC
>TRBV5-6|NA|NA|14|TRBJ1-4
CASSLGQTLEKLFF
TGTGCCAGCAGCTTGGGACAGACCCTTGAAAAACTGTTTTTT
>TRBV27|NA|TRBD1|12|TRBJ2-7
CAARDRVYEQYF
TGTGCCGCCCGGGACAGAGTCTACGAGCAGTACTTC
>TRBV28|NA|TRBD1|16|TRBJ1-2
CASSLRRGRVYYGYTF
TGTGCCAGCAGTTTAAGGAGGGGGCGCGTCTACTATGGCTACACCTTC
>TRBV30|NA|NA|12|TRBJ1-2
CAWSVQVYGYTF
TGTGCCTGGAGTGTACAAGTTTATGGCTACACCTTC
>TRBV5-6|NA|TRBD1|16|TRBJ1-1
CASSLRVQGWVDEAFF
TGTGCCAGCAGCTTGAGGGTACAGGGGTGGGTCGATGAAGCTTTCTTT
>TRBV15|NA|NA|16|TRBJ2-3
CATSRSRAVITDTQYF
TGTGCCACCAGCAGATCGCGGGCCGTTATCACAGATACGCAGTATTTT
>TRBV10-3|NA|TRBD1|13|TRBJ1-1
CASYRGPGTEAFF
TGTGCCAGCTACAGGGGGCCTGGCACTGAAGCTTTCTTT
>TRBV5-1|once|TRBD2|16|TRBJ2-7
CASSLGLAGGVHEQYF
TGCGCCAGCAGCTTGGGTCTAGCGGGAGGAGTCCACGAGCAGTACTTC
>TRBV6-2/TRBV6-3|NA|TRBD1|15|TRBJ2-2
CASSYETGLTGELFF
TGTGCCAGCAGTTACGAGACAGGGCTCACCGGGGAGCTGTTTTTT
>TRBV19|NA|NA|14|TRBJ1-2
CASSQGSANYGYTF
TGTGCCAGTAGTCAGGGCTCGGCTAACTATGGCTACACCTTC
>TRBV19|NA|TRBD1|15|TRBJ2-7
CASSIQGAFGNEQYF
TGTGCCAGTAGTATCCAGGGGGCCTTCGGAAACGAGCAGTACTTC
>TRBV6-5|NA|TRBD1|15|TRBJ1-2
CASRPGTGGDYGYTF
TGTGCCAGCAGACCCGGGACAGGGGGCGACTATGGCTACACCTTC
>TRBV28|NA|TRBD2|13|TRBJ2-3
CAIPGGGADTQYF
TGTGCCATTCCGGGAGGTGGGGCAGATACGCAGTATTTT
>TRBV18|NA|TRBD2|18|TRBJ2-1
CASSTLNLASGSSDEQFF
TGTGCCAGCTCAACCCTAAACCTAGCTAGCGGGAGCTCGGATGAGCAGTTCTTC
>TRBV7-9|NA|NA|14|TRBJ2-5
CASREASADETQYF
TGTGCCAGCAGGGAGGCGTCCGCCGACGAGACCCAGTACTTC
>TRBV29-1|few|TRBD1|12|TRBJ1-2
CSVWTGDGGYTF
TGCAGCGTCTGGACAGGGGATGGTGGCTACACCTTC
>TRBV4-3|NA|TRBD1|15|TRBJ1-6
CASSLQTGNNSPLHF
TGCGCCAGCAGCCTTCAGACAGGGAATAATTCACCCCTCCACTTT
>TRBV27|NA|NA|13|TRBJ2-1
CASSLDLGGEQFF
TGTGCCAGCAGTCTGGACCTCGGAGGTGAGCAGTTCTTC
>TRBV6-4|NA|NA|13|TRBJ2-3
CASSPRRGDTQYF
TGTGCCAGCAGTCCCCGCCGGGGGGATACGCAGTATTTT
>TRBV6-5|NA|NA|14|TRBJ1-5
CASRPPGKDQPQHF
TGTGCCAGCAGGCCCCCAGGGAAGGATCAGCCCCAGCATTTT
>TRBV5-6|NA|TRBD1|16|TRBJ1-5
CASSLDRGSLNQPQHF
TGTGCCAGCAGCTTGGACAGGGGTTCTCTTAATCAGCCCCAGCATTTT
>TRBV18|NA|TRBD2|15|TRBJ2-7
CASSPLAGGNNEQYF
TGTGCCAGCTCACCTTTAGCGGGAGGGAACAACGAGCAGTACTTC
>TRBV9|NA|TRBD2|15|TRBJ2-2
CASSVGLAGAGELFF
TGTGCCAGCAGCGTAGGCCTAGCGGGTGCCGGGGAGCTGTTTTTT
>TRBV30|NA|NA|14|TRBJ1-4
CAWRTPAFGEKLFF
TGTGCCTGGAGAACTCCAGCATTCGGGGAAAAACTGTTTTTT
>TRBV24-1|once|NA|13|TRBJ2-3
CATSRQNTDTQYF
TGTGCCACCAGCCGACAAAACACAGATACGCAGTATTTT
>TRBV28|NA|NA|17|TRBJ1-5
CASRGLVGGRVNQPQHF
TGTGCCAGCAGAGGCTTAGTCGGGGGTAGAGTGAATCAGCCCCAGCATTTT
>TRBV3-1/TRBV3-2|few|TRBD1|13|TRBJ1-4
CASEGATNEKLFF
TGTGCCAGCGAGGGGGCGACTAATGAAAAACTGTTTTTT
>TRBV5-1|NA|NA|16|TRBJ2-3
CASSEGTRASVGTQYF
TGCGCCAGCAGCGAGGGGACAAGGGCTTCGGTGGGTACGCAGTATTTT
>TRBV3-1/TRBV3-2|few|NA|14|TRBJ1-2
CASSQAGPDYGYTF
TGTGCCAGCAGCCAAGCTGGGCCAGACTATGGCTACACCTTC
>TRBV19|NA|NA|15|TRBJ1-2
CASSTDTLKHYGYTF
TGTGCCAGTAGTACGGACACCCTAAAACACTATGGCTACACCTTC
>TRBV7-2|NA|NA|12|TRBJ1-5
CASSSGEQPQHF
TGTGCCAGCAGCTCAGGGGAACAGCCCCAGCATTTT
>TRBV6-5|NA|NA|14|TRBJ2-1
CASRNRGIDNEQFF
TGTGCCAGCCGCAATAGGGGCATCGACAATGAGCAGTTCTTC
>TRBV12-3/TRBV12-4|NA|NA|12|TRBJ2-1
CASSSRGIEQFF
TGTGCCAGCAGTTCTAGGGGAATTGAGCAGTTCTTC